This T cell receptor (beta chain) was observed in a study of CD8 T cells in Susac syndrome. The study, taken as a whole, reports: The authors acknowledged that their TCR sequencing and HLA analysis involved a relatively small number of individuals.

TCR beta was sequenced from blood CD8+ and CD4+ T cells. Through negative isolation, CD4+ and CD8+ T cells were obtained, while TEMRA cells were enriched using FACS. A quantity of 0.5 to 1 ug RNA underwent reverse transcription using random hexamers. A multiplex approach, immunoSEQ multiplex PCR, amplified TCR beta CDR3 across 54 Vbeta and 13 Jbeta. TCRdb analysed the immunoSEQ multiplex PCR reads with MiXCR anew, one entry per CDR3 protein. Of about 400,000 distinct CDR3 sequences detected, approximately 85% appear once; the ten largest clones hold around 0.12%. With regard to this clonotype: The antigen is not known.

Germline CDR1 and CDR2: MNHEY and SMNVEV (reference sequence). V was trimmed by 4 bases and J by 0 bases, leaving 4 bases between them. CDR3 length: 13 amino acids. Sequencing was performed on CD8+ T cells from PBMCs. This chain links TRBV27 with TRBJ2-1; D gene unclear. The sequence came from a human donor with multiple sclerosis. The CDR3 loop reads CASSSASYNEQFF. The DNA for the CDR3 is TGTGCCAGCAGTTCTGCCTCCTACAATGAGCAGTTCTTC.